A single sample is the source of the 27 T cell receptor beta chains below, sequenced in a study of T cell responses to AZD1222 COVID-19 vaccine. Generated by immunoSEQ multiplex PCR, the TCRdb table keeps only in-frame clones and is missing some. The sample's table shows 150,000 or so clones. Sequences were obtained from peripheral blood. Receptor source: an adult in good health.

The chain recombines TRBV29-1 with TRBJ1-1, with 8 bases identical to TRBD1. The V gene's germline CDR1 is SQVTM and CDR2 ANQGSEA. The CDR3 is 12 amino acids. The V and J ends lost 4 bases and 5 bases, in that order; junction bases with no gene match: 3. CDR3 sequence reads: CSVGTGRTEAFF. The CDR3 nucleotides are TGCAGCGTTGGGACAGGGAGAACTGAAGCTTTCTTT. The entire variable domain, with the rest obtained from reference TRBV29-1 and TRBJ1-1, is as follows: SAVISQKPSRDICQRGTSLTIQCQVDSQVTMMFWYRQQPGQSLTLIATANQGSEATYESGFVIDKFPISRPNLTFSTLTVSNMSPEDSSIYLCSVGTGRTEAFFGQGTRLTVV.

The rearrangement uses TRBV30 and TRBJ1-5, with D uncertain. This CDR3 is built from 13 residues. CDR1 is GTSNPN, CDR2 SVGIG, per germline (reference sequence). Trimming stripped 3 bases from V and 0 bases from J, with 6 bases between. As DNA, the CDR3 is TGTGCCTGGAGCGACAATAGCAATCAGCCCCAGCATTTT. It encodes CAWSDNSNQPQHF. The whole variable domain, filled in from reference TRBV30 and TRBJ1-5, reads SQTIHQWPATLVQPVGSPLSLECTVEGTSNPNLYWYRQAAGRGLQLLFYSVGIGQISSEVPQNLSASRPQDRQFILSSKKLLLSDSGFYLCAWSDNSNQPQHFGDGTRLSIL.

The CDR3 bases are TGTGCCAGCAGTTACACGCGGGCTGGGGGTGAAAAACTGTTTTTT. It specifies CASSYTRAGGEKLFF. The chain couples TRBV6-5 to TRBJ1-4, with D perhaps matching TRBD1 (5 bases). The germline V and J ends were trimmed by 2 bases and 7 bases, with 14 bases remaining between them. CDR1 is MNHEY, CDR2 SVGAGI, per germline. This CDR3 is built from 15 residues.

The chain employs TRBV30 and TRBJ1-3; D not resolved. The CDR3 runs to 13 residues. Germline CDR1 is GTSNPN and CDR2 is SVGIG (reference sequence). V was trimmed by 0 bases and J by 0 bases, leaving 3 bases between them. CDR3 loop: CAWSVSSGNTIYF. CDR3 DNA: TGTGCCTGGAGTGTCAGCTCTGGAAACACCATATATTTT.

The V call is TRBV5-6, the J call TRBJ2-7; no definite D call. CDR1 is SGHDT and CDR2 is YYEEEE in the germline V gene. The V and J ends lost 1 base and 4 bases respectively, with 12 bases between them. The length of the CDR3 is 14 residues. Written as DNA, the CDR3 is TGTGCCAGCAGCTTGCTGGGTATTAATTACGAGCAGTACTTC. Translated, it gives CASSLLGINYEQYF.

The chain combines TRBV4-2 with TRBJ2-6; D is possibly TRBD2 (7 bases). Germline V CDR1 and CDR2: LGHNA, YNFKEQ. This CDR3 is 18 amino acids long. Trimming took 4 bases from V and 0 from J, leaving 16 bases between them. Here the CDR3 reads CASSPAPGGNSGANVLTF. The CDR3 bases are TGTGCCAGCAGCCCGGCACCGGGGGGCAACTCTGGGGCCAACGTCCTGACTTTC.

CDR3 sequence: CASSKDGLADLYNEQFF. The CDR3 nucleotides read TGTGCCAGCAGCAAAGATGGACTAGCGGACCTTTACAATGAGCAGTTCTTC. V and J are TRBV21-1 and TRBJ2-1; the tabulated D call, TRBD2, remains unverified against the DNA. TRBV21-1 is given as a pseudogene. This CDR3 spans 17 amino acids.

This chain links TRBV30 with TRBJ1-6, with a tentative D call TRBD1 (5 bases). Germline V lookup: CDR1 GTSNPN, CDR2 SVGIG (reference sequence). Between the trimmed V and J ends, which lost 2 bases and 6 bases, there was a span of 14 bases. The CDR3 is 15 amino acids. CDR3 sequence reads: CAWSISGPSNSPLHF. The CDR3 DNA reads TGTGCCTGGAGTATCTCGGGACCGAGTAATTCACCCCTCCACTTT.

The V gene is TRBV4-2, the J gene TRBJ2-1, with 12 nucleotides matching TRBD2. V trimming: 5 bases; J trimming: 2 bases; junction bases outside the gene matches: 7. Per germline, CDR1 LGHNA and CDR2 YNFKEQ. CDR3 length: 17 residues. As DNA, the CDR3 is TGTGCCAGCAGCTATACTAGCGGGGGGTATACCTACAATGAGCAGTTCTTC. Protein: CASSYTSGGYTYNEQFF.

The V gene is TRBV7-9, the J gene TRBJ1-2, with a possible D match to TRBD1 (5 bases). This CDR3 is 13 amino acids long. CDR1 is SEHNR, CDR2 FQNEAQ, per germline (reference sequence). V was clipped by 6 bases and J by 6 bases, with 14 bases between them. The CDR3 DNA follows: TGTGCCAGCAGAGCTGAAGGGGAACATGGCTACACCTTC. The encoded protein is CASRAEGEHGYTF. Complete variable domain (other parts from reference TRBV7-9 and TRBJ1-2): DTGVSQNPRHKITKRGQNVTFRCDPISEHNRLYWYRQTLGQGPEFLTYFQNEAQLEKSRLLSDRFSAERPKGSFSTLEIQRTEQGDSAMYLCASRAEGEHGYTFGSGTRLTVV.

The gene calls are TRBV4-3 and TRBJ1-4; D not certain. The V end was cut by 1 base, the J end by 3 bases, with 9 bases between. Germline V gene data show CDR1 as LGHNA and CDR2 as YSLEER. The CDR3 length is 15 residues. The CDR3 DNA sequence: TGCGCCAGCAGCCAAGCACGGACCTCTAATGAAAAACTGTTTTTT. Translating gives CASSQARTSNEKLFF.

The J gene is TRBJ2-7, the V gene TRBV28; D is perhaps TRBD1 (6 bases). There are 14 residues in the CDR3. Deletions cut 5 bases from V and 3 bases from J, with 14 bases between. Germline lookup yields CDR1 MDHEN and CDR2 SYDVKM. CDR3 bases: TGTGCCAGCAGTCCCAGGGGCAGCTACTACGAGCAGTACTTC. Amino acid sequence: CASSPRGSYYEQYF.

V gene TRBV2 combines with J gene TRBJ2-3; 12 bases align to TRBD2. V gave up 4 bases and J gave up 5 bases; unmatched junction bases: 4. The length of the CDR3 is 15 residues. Germline V gives CDR1 SNHLY, CDR2 FYNNEI. This CDR3 is CASSVLAGGVDTQYF. CDR3 DNA sequence: TGTGCCAGCAGTGTACTAGCGGGGGGAGTAGATACGCAGTATTTT.

The chain has TRBV6-4 and TRBJ2-7; no reliable D call. Germline V gives CDR1 MRHNA, CDR2 SNTAGT. This CDR3 region has 16 residues. The germline V and J ends were trimmed by 0 bases and 3 bases, with 15 bases remaining between them. CDR3 sequence: CASSDSGYQAFYEQYF. Written as DNA, the CDR3 is TGTGCCAGCAGTGACTCCGGCTACCAGGCCTTCTACGAGCAGTACTTC.

The chain couples TRBV18 to TRBJ2-7, with 12 bases that match TRBD1. Germline-derived CDR1 and CDR2 are KGHSH and LQKENI. This CDR3 comprises 14 residues. Trimming at V came to 5 bases and at J to 4 bases, leaving 3 bases not matched to a gene. The CDR3 reads CASSRDRGRYEQYF. As DNA, the CDR3 is TGTGCCAGCTCAAGGGACAGGGGGCGGTACGAGCAGTACTTC.

The chain carries TRBV2 and TRBJ2-5; D unresolved. V lost 3 bases and J lost 4, with 9 bases in between. In germline, CDR1 is SNHLY, CDR2 FYNNEI. This CDR3 spans 13 amino acids. CDR3 DNA sequence: TGTGCCAGCAGTGACGGCTTGGGAGAGACCCAGTACTTC. This codes for CASSDGLGETQYF. The whole variable domain, remainder taken from reference TRBV2 and TRBJ2-5, is EPEVTQTPSHQVTQMGQEVILRCVPISNHLYFYWYRQILGQKVEFLVSFYNNEISEKSEIFDDQFSVERPDGSNFTLKIRSTKLEDSAMYFCASSDGLGETQYFGPGTRLLVL.

The V gene is TRBV9, the J gene TRBJ1-1; a possible D gene is TRBD1 (5 bases). The CDR3 runs 14 residues. From germline, CDR1 is SGDLS and CDR2 YYNGEE. The V end lost 0 bases, the J end lost 4 bases, and 10 bases lay between the germline ends. CDR3 in amino acids: CASSVEGGGTEAFF. The DNA for the CDR3 is TGTGCCAGCAGCGTAGAGGGCGGGGGCACTGAAGCTTTCTTT.

This chain connects TRBV4-1 to TRBJ2-3; a weak D match, TRBD2 (5 bases). The CDR3 covers 15 residues. Germline V CDR1 and CDR2: MGHRA, YSYEKL. V lost 0 bases and J 2 bases, leaving 9 bases between the germline ends. The chain's CDR3 is CASSQEVATTDTQYF. The CDR3 coding sequence is TGCGCCAGCAGCCAAGAAGTAGCGACCACAGATACGCAGTATTTT.

J is TRBJ1-5 and V is TRBV6-1; D call uncertain. With 3 bases removed from V and 2 bases from J, the gap between germline ends came to 23 bases. CDR3 length: 19 residues. The germline gives CDR1 MNHNS, CDR2 SASEGT. The CDR3 DNA reads TGTGCCAGCAGTGACCAACTCTCGCACGGGTTCCAGGGCAATCAGCCCCAGCATTTT. Translation gives CASSDQLSHGFQGNQPQHF.

V usage is TRBV19 and J usage is TRBJ1-4, with TRBD1 as a possible D gene (5 bases). The CDR3 is made up of 13 amino acids. The V end lost 6 bases, the J end lost 7 bases, and 12 bases lay between the germline ends. CDR1 and CDR2 (germline): LNHDA, SQIVND (reference sequence). The DNA of the CDR3 is TGTGCCAGTAGGTCCCAGGGAGGTGAAAAACTGTTTTTT. Its protein product is CASRSQGGEKLFF.

The V gene is TRBV30, the J gene TRBJ2-7, with a weak D call TRBD2 (6 bases). The CDR3 is 15 residues long. The V gene's germline CDR1 is GTSNPN and CDR2 SVGIG (reference sequence). Trimming left V 3 bases short and J 0 bases short, with 15 bases between. The CDR3 sequence: CAWREQGLSSYEQYF. The CDR3 region has the DNA TGTGCCTGGAGGGAGCAGGGACTGAGCTCCTACGAGCAGTACTTC.

This CDR3 reads CSAYDTTEAFF. The CDR3 DNA sequence: TGCAGTGCTTACGACACAACTGAAGCTTTCTTT. The chain recombines TRBV20-1 with TRBJ1-1; the D is unclear. The CDR3 has 11 residues. Trimming took off 5 bases at V and 5 bases at J, with 9 bases between the two ends. CDR1 and CDR2 from the germline V gene are DFQATT and SNEGSKA (reference sequence).

V and J are TRBV5-6 and TRBJ2-1, with 9 bases aligning to TRBD1. V lost 4 bases to trimming and J lost 2 bases; unmatched junction nucleotides: 10. The CDR3 consists of 17 residues. From germline, CDR1 is SGHDT and CDR2 YYEEEE. This CDR3 is CASSRLDNRGPYNEQFF. The CDR3 nucleotides are TGTGCCAGCAGCCGCCTTGATAACAGGGGGCCCTACAATGAGCAGTTCTTC.

The chain combines TRBV19 with TRBJ1-1; 9 bases are shared with TRBD1. The V gene end was trimmed by 6 bases and the J gene end by 2 bases; junction bases not matched to a gene: 7. The CDR3 contains 15 residues. Germline values: CDR1 LNHDA, CDR2 SQIVND (reference sequence). The CDR3: CASRTRQGGNTEAFF. DNA for the CDR3: TGTGCCAGTAGGACCCGACAGGGGGGTAACACTGAAGCTTTCTTT.

The V call is TRBV5-5, the J call TRBJ1-2, with 12 bases matching TRBD1. J lost 8 bases, V lost 2 bases, and 7 bases had no gene match. Germline V CDR1 and CDR2: SGHKS, YYEKEE (reference sequence). The CDR3 totals 15 residues. CDR3 amino acids: CASSFGTGGAEGYTF. In nucleotides, the CDR3 is TGTGCCAGCAGCTTCGGGACAGGGGGCGCGGAGGGCTACACCTTC.

The rearrangement uses TRBV28 and TRBJ1-2, with D possibly being TRBD1 (6 bases). The CDR3 is made up of 12 amino acids. Trimming took 6 bases from V and 5 from J, leaving 10 bases between them. Looked up from germline, CDR1 is MDHEN and CDR2 is SYDVKM. CDR3 loop: CASREGGYGYTF. The CDR3 DNA reads TGTGCCAGCAGGGAAGGGGGATATGGCTACACCTTC.

The chain combines TRBV14 with TRBJ1-4; the D is unclear. The germline gives CDR1 SGHDN, CDR2 FVKESK. CDR3 length: 15 amino acids. V was cut by 1 base and J by 4 bases, with 10 bases left in between. CDR3 residues: CASSQGRVFNEKLFF. The CDR3 DNA is TGTGCCAGCAGCCAAGGGAGGGTGTTTAATGAAAAACTGTTTTTT.